The clone carrying this T cell receptor beta chain was detected ten times or more. Its antigen is as yet unknown. This entry is derived from a study of T cells in Graves' hyperthyroidism and ophthalmopathy. Study-wide background: Peripheral blood samples were taken at initial diagnosis, prior to any treatment. General study findings and limits: Appearing also in blood were most of the thyroid clonotypes expanded above 0.001.

Germline V gives CDR1 MDHEN, CDR2 SYDVKM. The CDR3 is 15 residues long. Trimming cost V 5 bases and J 3 bases, with 16 bases left between them. Amplified TCR beta CDR3 regions came from RNA transcripts. Researchers ran a first-round RT-PCR on the TCR CDR3 using the HTBI primer set. TCRdb ran MiXCR on the multiplex PCR reads and lists one entry per CDR3 protein. The repertoire holds hundreds of thousands of distinct CDR3 sequences, around 15% seen once, with approximately 12% in the top ten. Ophthalmopathy patients all had a Clinical Activity Score of at least 3, a NOSPECS grade of at least 4 and disease under 3 months old.

The TCR was taken from a woman aged 45 to 65 with Graves' ophthalmopathy. The chain links TRBV28 to TRBJ1-2, with D maybe TRBD1 (5 bases). Sample: blood. CDR3 amino acids: CASSPSPGGDYGYTF. Here the CDR3 DNA reads TGTGCCAGCAGTCCCAGCCCCGGAGGGGACTATGGCTACACCTTC.